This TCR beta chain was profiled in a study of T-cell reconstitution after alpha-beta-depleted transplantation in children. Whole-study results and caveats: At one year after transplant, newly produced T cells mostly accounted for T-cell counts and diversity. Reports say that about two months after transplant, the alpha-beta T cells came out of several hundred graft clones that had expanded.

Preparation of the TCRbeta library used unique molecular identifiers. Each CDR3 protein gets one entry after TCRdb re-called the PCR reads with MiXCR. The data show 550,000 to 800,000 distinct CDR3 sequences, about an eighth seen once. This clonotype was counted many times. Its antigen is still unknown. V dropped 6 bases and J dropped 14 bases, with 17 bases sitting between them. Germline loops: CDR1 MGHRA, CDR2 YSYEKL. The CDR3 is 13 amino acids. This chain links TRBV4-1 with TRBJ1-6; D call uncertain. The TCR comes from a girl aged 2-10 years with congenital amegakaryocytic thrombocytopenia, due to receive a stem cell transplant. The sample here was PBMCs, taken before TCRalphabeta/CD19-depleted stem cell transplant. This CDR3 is CASRVPGSTTLHF. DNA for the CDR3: TGCGCCAGCAGAGTGCCAGGCAGTACCACCCTCCACTTT.